The 26 T cell receptor beta chains given below trace back to one sample, sequenced in a study of T cell clonality in common variable immunodeficiency. Repertoires were generated with immunoSEQ multiplex PCR, while TCRdb's copy carries only in-frame clones and drops some. In total the sample includes approximately 34,000 clones, none of them seen once. Sequenced: peripheral blood mononuclear cells. The origin of the receptors is a person between 18 and 75 years old in good health.

This clone was picked up a small number of times. Sequence at one end of the junction differs from germline and may be a read error. Read coverage stops 3 residues before the CDR3 terminus; the germline J gene supplies the remainder. J is TRBJ2-6 and V is TRBV19, with 8 bases aligning to TRBD2. The germline V gene has CDR1 LNHDA and CDR2 SQIVND (reference sequence). The CDR3 consists of 16 residues. The CDR3 here is CASSMGRGGGANVLTF. Incomplete CDR3 DNA: TGCGCCAGTAGTATGGGCCGGGGGGGAGGGGCCAACGTC.

This clone was recorded many times. The read falls 3 residues short of the CDR3 end, and the missing part is taken from the germline J gene. V gene TRBV14 combines with J gene TRBJ2-7, with 9 bases fitting TRBD1. The CDR3 is 15 residues long. CDR1 is SGHDN, CDR2 FVKESK, per germline. V shed 4 bases and J 3 bases; nucleotides not matched to a gene: 7. CDR3 sequence reads: CASSRAGTGSYEQYF. The part of the CDR3 DNA that was read is TGTGCCAGCAGCCGAGCCGGGACAGGGAGCTACGAG.

This clone was counted at least ten times. Read data end 3 residues before the CDR3 end; the end is taken from the germline J gene. The V call is TRBV19, the J call TRBJ2-3; 7 bases match TRBD2. Germline assignment: CDR1 LNHDA and CDR2 SQIVND (reference sequence). Trimming took 6 bases from V and 0 from J; bases not matched to a gene: 6. CDR3 size: 15 residues. CDR3 DNA (partial): TGTGCCAGTAGGAAGGGACTATCTAGCACAGATACG. Its translation is CASRKGLSSTDT. The whole CDR3 reads CASRKGLSSTDTQYF. The variable domain in full, completed from reference TRBV19 and TRBJ2-3, reads DGGITQSPKYLFRKEGQNVTLSCEQNLNHDAMYWYRQDPGQGLRLIYYSQIVNDFQKGDIAEGYSVSREKKESFPLTVTSAQKNPTAFYLCASRKGLSSTDTQYFGPGTRLTVL.

This clone has only a few counts. The CDR3 bases that were read are TGTGCCAGTAGTATAAGTCGGAAGGGGAGGCACTATGGC. It translates to CASSISRKGRHYG. The full-length CDR3 reads as CASSISRKGRHYGYTF. The chain couples TRBV19 to TRBJ1-2; the D gene is possibly TRBD1 (5 bases). The CDR3 extends 3 residues past the end of the read, so its final part is completed from the germline J gene. This CDR3 is built from 16 residues. V was shortened by 2 bases and J by 3 bases, with 16 bases between the two germline ends. Germline V gene lookup returns CDR1 LNHDA and CDR2 SQIVND (reference sequence).

This clone occurred many times. The read finishes 3 residues shy of the CDR3 end, and the germline J gene is used to complete it. This chain joins TRBV7-6 and TRBJ2-7, with 11 bases identical to TRBD2. Germline V gene data show CDR1 as SGHVS and CDR2 as FNYEAQ. Trimming removed 3 bases from V and 1 base from J; junction bases left unmatched: 5. The CDR3 has 16 residues. CDR3 DNA, as far as it was read: TGTGCCAGCAGCTTGGGGACTAGCGGATCATCCTACGAG. Residues: CASSLGTSGSSYE. The whole CDR3 is CASSLGTSGSSYEQYF.

This clone was counted many times. The read terminates 3 residues ahead of where the CDR3 ends, so the germline J gene completes it. The chain joins TRBV20-1 to TRBJ1-2, with D possibly being TRBD1 (5 bases). There are 13 residues in the CDR3. Trimming removed 5 bases from V and 4 bases from J, with 14 bases in between. Germline CDR1 reads DFQATT; CDR2 reads SNEGSKA (reference sequence). The sequenced CDR3 bases are TGCAGTGCTCGCGACAGTTTTGGCTATGGC. Translation gives CSARDSFGYG. The full CDR3 is CSARDSFGYGYTF.

About this clone itself: The read ends 3 residues before the CDR3 terminus; that terminus is restored from the germline J gene. The chain uses TRBV18 and TRBJ2-7, with 9 bases identical to TRBD1. This CDR3 comprises 16 residues. J gave up 2 bases and V 0 bases, and 5 bases lay outside the gene matches. CDR1 is KGHSH and CDR2 is LQKENI in the germline V gene. The CDR3 sequence is CASSPPGDRATYEQYF. The CDR3 bases that were read are TGTGCCAGCTCACCACCGGGGGACAGGGCCACCTACGAG.

At least ten counts were recorded for this clone. The CDR3 goes on 3 residues after the read ends, and that part is filled in from the germline J gene. V and J are TRBV18 and TRBJ1-5; 9 nucleotides line up with TRBD1. V lost 1 base to trimming and J lost 7 bases; unmatched junction nucleotides: 8. In germline, CDR1 is KGHSH, CDR2 LQKENI. This CDR3 comprises 16 residues. The covered CDR3 bases are TGTGCCAGCTCACCACGGGACAGGGCTCGCGGCCAGCCC. Translation: CASSPRDRARGQP. The CDR3 as a whole reads CASSPRDRARGQPQHF.

This clone was detected only a few times. Coverage ceases 3 residues before the CDR3 finishes, and the germline J gene fills in the end. The chain has TRBV2 and TRBJ2-1; 10 nucleotides align to TRBD2. The CDR3 runs 14 residues. The germline gives CDR1 SNHLY, CDR2 FYNNEI. The V and J ends lost 8 bases and 3 bases, in that order; junction bases with no gene match: 4. This chain's CDR3 is CASPSGGGYNEQFF. Partial CDR3 DNA: TGTGCCAGCCCAAGCGGGGGGGGCTACAATGAG.

Of note for this clone: The CDR3 end is not reached by the read, which stops 3 residues before it; the germline J gene fills it in. The chain uses TRBV20-1 and TRBJ1-4; TRBD1 is a possible D gene (6 bases). Germline CDR1 is DFQATT and CDR2 is SNEGSKA (reference sequence). V was shortened by 6 bases and J by 7 bases, with 18 bases between the two germline ends. The CDR3 has 14 residues. The sequenced CDR3 bases are TGCAGTGCGAGCATCAGGGGAAGGGCTGAAAAA. Translating gives CSASIRGRAEK. The CDR3 reads in full as CSASIRGRAEKLFF.

This clone was seen many times. The read finishes 3 residues shy of the CDR3 end, and the germline J gene is used to complete it. V is TRBV7-2 and J is TRBJ2-7, with TRBD1 identical over 11 bases. The germline V gene encodes CDR1 SGHTA and CDR2 FQGNSA. V shed 2 bases, J shed 4 bases, and the junction held 4 bases outside the gene matches. The CDR3 totals 15 residues. Partial CDR3 DNA: TGTGCCAGCAGCTTACGGGGGACAGGGGGATACGAG. Amino acids: CASSLRGTGGYE. The entire CDR3 protein reads CASSLRGTGGYEQYF. Filled out from reference TRBV7-2 and TRBJ2-7, the complete variable domain reads GAGVSQSPSNKVTEKGKDVELRCDPISGHTALYWYRQSLGQGLEFLIYFQGNSAPDKSGLPSDRFSAERTGGSVSTLTIQRTQQEDSAVYLCASSLRGTGGYEQYFGPGTRLTVT.

The sample holds many counts of this clone. Read sequence stops 3 residues before the CDR3 end, and the germline J gene provides the missing end. This chain joins TRBV5-1 and TRBJ2-7; the match to TRBD1 covers 12 bases. This CDR3 is built from 15 residues. J was trimmed by 5 bases and V by 4 bases; bases with no gene match: 7. Germline values: CDR1 SGHRS, CDR2 YFSETQ. CDR3 DNA (partial): TGCGCCAGCAGCACACTGGGACAGGGGGCTCACGAG. The encoded protein is CASSTLGQGAHE. The entire CDR3 reads CASSTLGQGAHEQYF.

This clone was counted a few times. From the germline J gene comes the end of the CDR3, since the read stops 3 residues before it. The chain recombines TRBV10-3 with TRBJ2-7, with D possibly matching TRBD1 (7 bases). Germline lookup yields CDR1 ENHRY and CDR2 SYGVKD. There are 14 residues in the CDR3. Trimming removed 3 bases from V and 6 bases from J, with 15 bases in between. Incomplete CDR3 DNA: TGTGCCATCAGTGATCAGGGGGGACTGGGCGAG. It codes for CAISDQGGLGE. The whole CDR3 sequence is CAISDQGGLGEQYF.

This clone occurred a few times. The DNA ends 3 residues before the CDR3 does, and the rest of the CDR3 is filled in from the germline J gene. V is TRBV5-5 and J is TRBJ2-3, with D maybe TRBD2 (5 bases). The CDR3 is made up of 15 amino acids. CDR1 and CDR2 from the germline V gene are SGHKS and YYEKEE (reference sequence). Trimming pared 0 bases from V and 1 base from J, leaving 9 bases between. Incomplete CDR3 DNA: TGTGCCAGCAGCTTGGGTTACGGGGGCACAGATACG. Translating it yields CASSLGYGGTDT. The full-length CDR3 reads as CASSLGYGGTDTQYF.

This clone showed up just a few times. With the read ending 3 residues before the CDR3 end, the germline J gene is used to fill in that end. The rearrangement links TRBV2 to TRBJ2-7; the D gene is possibly TRBD2 (5 bases). The CDR3 extends over 12 amino acids. Trimming pared 5 bases from V and 5 bases from J, leaving 10 bases between. The germline CDR1 and CDR2 sequences are SNHLY and FYNNEI. CDR3 protein: CASSRSGDEQYF. Incomplete CDR3 DNA: TGTGCCAGCAGTAGGTCCGGGGACGAG.

In the case of this clone: The missing CDR3 end, 3 residues past where the read stops, is filled in from the germline J gene. The rearrangement uses TRBV7-8 and TRBJ2-2; TRBD1 might be the D (5 bases). In germline, CDR1 is SGHVS, CDR2 FQNEAQ. The CDR3 is 15 amino acids. The part of the CDR3 DNA that was read is TGTGCCAGCAGTTTCCAGGGTGTAACTAATGAAAAG. This translates into CASSFQGVTNEK. The complete CDR3 reads CASSFQGVTNEKLFF.

This clone was counted ten times or more. The read ends 3 residues shy of where the CDR3 ends; the end is completed using the germline J gene. The chain joins TRBV5-1 to TRBJ2-1; 11 positions agree with TRBD2. The junction had 8 bases not matched to a gene; V was cut back by 0 bases and J by 9 bases. Germline V gives CDR1 SGHRS, CDR2 YFSETQ. The CDR3 length is 16 residues. CDR3 bases read: TGCGCCAGCAGCTTGGCCGGGCTAGCGGGAGGCGGTGAG. Translation gives CASSLAGLAGGGE. The CDR3 in full is CASSLAGLAGGGEQFF.

The sample holds many counts of this clone. The read ends 3 residues early relative to the CDR3; the germline J gene fills the gap. This rearrangement joins TRBV30 to TRBJ1-5, with a possible D match to TRBD1 (5 bases). Germline values: CDR1 GTSNPN, CDR2 SVGIG (reference sequence). This CDR3 has 15 amino acids. The V and J ends lost 0 bases and 5 bases respectively, with 14 bases between them. The DNA read from the CDR3 is TGTGCCTGGAGTGTTACTCAGGGTTGGGATCAGCCC. This encodes CAWSVTQGWDQP. The CDR3, in full, reads CAWSVTQGWDQPQHF.

The sample holds many counts of this clone. Coverage ceases 3 residues before the CDR3 finishes, and the germline J gene fills in the end. The V call is TRBV7-6, the J call TRBJ1-4; D possibly corresponds to TRBD1 (5 bases). CDR3 size: 16 residues. The germline gives CDR1 SGHVS, CDR2 FNYEAQ. Trimming took off 1 base at V and 3 bases at J, with 12 bases between the two ends. The CDR3 here is CASSLVARVPNEKLFF. The sequenced part of the CDR3 DNA is TGTGCCAGCAGCTTAGTAGCCAGGGTCCCTAATGAAAAA. The full variable domain, in which reference TRBV7-6 and TRBJ1-4 provide the parts outside the CDR3, is GAGVSQSPRYKVTKRGQDVALRCDPISGHVSLYWYRQALGQGPEFLTYFNYEAQQDKSGLPNDRFSAERPEGSISTLTIQRTEQRDSAMYRCASSLVARVPNEKLFFGSGTQLSVL.

This clone came up many times. Read sequence stops 3 residues before the CDR3 end, and the germline J gene provides the missing end. This chain connects TRBV20-1 to TRBJ2-5; 12 bases align to TRBD1. Trimming removed 1 base from V and 6 bases from J; junction bases left unmatched: 12. CDR3 length: 17 amino acids. Germline V gives CDR1 DFQATT, CDR2 SNEGSKA (reference sequence). CDR3 residues: CSARVGTGGAAGKTQYF. The sequenced part of the CDR3 DNA is TGCAGTGCTAGAGTCGGGACAGGGGGCGCGGCTGGGAAGACC.

This clone was detected ten times or more. The read ends 3 residues before the CDR3 terminus; that terminus is restored from the germline J gene. This chain connects TRBV5-1 to TRBJ2-3, with 15 nucleotides matching TRBD2. Germline V gives CDR1 SGHRS, CDR2 YFSETQ. The CDR3 is 17 residues long. V lost 3 bases and J lost 3; bases outside the gene matches: 5. CDR3 loop: CASSSGTSGRQTDTQYF. Incomplete CDR3 DNA: TGCGCCAGCAGCTCCGGGACTAGCGGGAGGCAGACAGATACG.

With respect to this clone: Coverage ceases 3 residues before the CDR3 finishes, and the germline J gene fills in the end. The chain has TRBV13 and TRBJ1-2; unclear D gene. CDR1 is PRHDT, CDR2 FYEKMQ, per germline (reference sequence). The CDR3 extends over 15 amino acids. Trimming pared 4 bases from V and 4 bases from J, leaving 16 bases between. The DNA read from the CDR3 is TGTGCCAGCAGCTCCTTGGTGAGCCGCGTCTATGGC. This encodes CASSSLVSRVYG. The complete CDR3 reads CASSSLVSRVYGYTF.

This clone was found many times. The read ends 3 residues before the CDR3 terminus; that terminus is restored from the germline J gene. The chain is built from TRBV19 and TRBJ2-5; 10 bases agree with TRBD2. Germline V lookup: CDR1 LNHDA, CDR2 SQIVND (reference sequence). This CDR3 comprises 15 residues. V shed 5 bases and J 5 bases; nucleotides not matched to a gene: 8. The sequenced CDR3 bases are TGTGCCAGTAGTGGGCTAGCGGGAGCAGGGGAGACC. It specifies CASSGLAGAGET. The complete CDR3 reads CASSGLAGAGETQYF.

This clone was counted ten times or more. The part of the CDR3 DNA that was read is TGTGCCAGCTCAATTGGGACAGGAACCTACAATGAG. Translated, it gives CASSIGTGTYNE. Given in full, the CDR3 is CASSIGTGTYNEQFF. This chain joins TRBV18 and TRBJ2-1; 8 nucleotides match TRBD1. Coverage ceases 3 residues before the CDR3 finishes, and the germline J gene fills in the end. From germline, CDR1 is KGHSH and CDR2 LQKENI. This CDR3 contains 15 residues. The V segment lost 5 bases and the J segment 2 bases; nucleotides outside the gene matches: 5.

This clone was seen at least ten times. Coverage ceases 3 residues before the CDR3 finishes, and the germline J gene fills in the end. V is TRBV5-4 and J is TRBJ2-5; TRBD2 matches 7 bases. CDR3 length equals 15 residues. Trimming removed 1 base from V and 4 bases from J; junction bases left unmatched: 7. Germline CDR1 SGHNT, CDR2 YYREEE (reference sequence). CDR3 region: CASSLSLGGGETQYF. CDR3 DNA, as far as it was read: TGTGCCAGCAGCTTGTCCTTGGGCGGGGGAGAGACC.

A note on this clone: Read sequence stops 3 residues before the CDR3 end, and the germline J gene provides the missing end. The genes are TRBV10-2 and TRBJ2-1, with 9 bases lining up with TRBD2. Germline loops: CDR1 WSHSY, CDR2 SAAADI. The CDR3 extends over 17 amino acids. V dropped 2 bases and J dropped 7; count of bases not matched to a gene: 12. The part of the CDR3 DNA that was read is TGCGCCAGCAGTGAGATAAGCTATAGCGGGAGCCCGAATGAG. As protein: CASSEISYSGSPNE. The entire CDR3 is CASSEISYSGSPNEQFF.